These T cell receptor beta chains were read from a single sample in a study of control samples from healthy donors and cancer patients. The data were produced by immunoSEQ multiplex PCR, yet TCRdb's version contains in-frame clones alone and is incomplete. The sample includes about 130,000 clones, roughly 94% of them seen just once. The sample was PBMCs. Receptors were obtained from a man aged 60-69 years with colorectal cancer. The CDR3 runs from the conserved cysteine through the conserved F or W. Each record gives: V gene, D gene, CDR3 protein. D genes are given only for firm matches.

TRBV9 . CASSSGPDGGYTF
TRBV3-1/TRBV3-2 . CASSQDRLITGELFF
TRBV19 . CASSNPPQGYEQYF
TRBV6-5 TRBD1 CASSWGTGVWGYTF
TRBV2 TRBD1 CASSADRDNEKLFF
TRBV19 . CASRPDRNEETQYF
TRBV2 . CASRAGPTGELFF
TRBV19 TRBD1 CASSPIASRDRAFGGKLFF
TRBV10-2 TRBD1 CASTSGQGNTEAFF
TRBV6-2/TRBV6-3 . CASSSRSENTEAFF
TRBV14 TRBD1 CASSHDRGVYGYTF
TRBV4-1 TRBD2 CASSRLGFSGATQETQYF
TRBV5-4 . CASSLAPESPYEQYF
TRBV18 . CASSPTSTEAFF
TRBV19 . CASSDGQLIDGYTF
TRBV5-4 TRBD2 CASSLASGTSSTDTQYF
TRBV6-2/TRBV6-3 TRBD1 CASSSDTGTGETGELFF
TRBV6-6 . CASGRSTDTQYF
TRBV2 . CASSSGTFGAFF
TRBV30 . CAWSEGRGYGYTF
TRBV6-6 . CASSHWGANSPLHF
TRBV19 . CASSGRTGNNEQFF
TRBV27 . CASSDGQISHEKLFF
TRBV9 . CASSVVSEATEAFF
TRBV11-3 TRBD1 CASSPGTGITGELFF
TRBV4-1 . CASSPLRVTRSYNEQFF
TRBV7-2 TRBD1 CASTKGTGSVERTDTQYF
TRBV29-1 TRBD2 CSVAKGTSGDNEQYF
TRBV6-5 . CASSFSGERGQPQHF
TRBV10-3 TRBD1 CAIRDRESDTEAFF
TRBV2 . CASLEESSYNEQFF
TRBV7-8 . CASSSGGRERQPQHF
TRBV30 . CAWTVSTDTQYF
TRBV5-6 . CASSLEGHPNTKAFF